This T cell receptor (beta chain) was documented in a study of radiotherapy plus CTLA-4 blockade in lung cancer. Overall study: An objective response was seen in 15% to 20% of patients, and disease control in 25% to 40%. Study-wide results and limits: Researchers report tumor-derived TCR clones expanding in blood after radiotherapy plus ipilimumab. Response was reportedly best predicted by early blood T cell clone dynamics, with interferon-beta.

This CDR3 has 15 residues. The germline V gene has CDR1 LGHNA and CDR2 YSLEER. V gave up 4 bases and J gave up 4 bases; unmatched junction bases: 6. Focal radiation was given together with CTLA-4 blockade (ipilimumab) to patients with chemo-refractory metastatic non-small-cell lung cancer. Comments on this clone: The target antigen is unknown.

The method was immunoSEQ multiplex PCR; TCRdb's version includes in-frame clones alone and lacks a portion of them. The data show roughly 92,000 clones, with around 87% seen just once and about 2% held by the top ten. Here the sequenced sample was peripheral blood, taken from a patient treated with radiotherapy plus ipilimumab. The receptor was isolated from a human donor with non-small cell lung cancer who had a partial response to radiotherapy plus ipilimumab. The rearrangement joins TRBV4-3 to TRBJ1-2; 10 bases match TRBD1. As DNA, the CDR3 is TGCGCCAGCAGCCGCCGGACAGGGGGTATCTATGGCTACACCTTC. It codes for CASSRRTGGIYGYTF.